This T cell receptor (beta chain) came from a study of OX40 agonist ivuxolimab in advanced cancers. About the study: The patients received agonistic anti-OX40 (CD134) antibody ivuxolimab. Dose-escalation patients' cancers were hepatocellular carcinoma, melanoma, renal cell or head and neck cancer. Of mixed ages from roughly 23 to 85 and averaging 60 years, the group was around 78% male. Study-level results: The authors also found low normalized T-cell clonal expansion in some nonresponders.

Germline values: CDR1 SGHVS, CDR2 FNYEAQ. Unmatched junction bases numbered 4, after V lost 5 bases and J lost 0 bases. The CDR3 runs 14 residues. The sample holds one count of this clone. The antigen is not known. The table came from immunoSEQ multiplex PCR; TCRdb's copy has only in-frame clones and leaves some out. The sample comprises more than 60,000 clones, around 86% of which are singletons, and around 3.4% rests with the top ten. The chain couples TRBV7-6 to TRBJ2-7; 7 nucleotides match TRBD1. This clonotype was sampled from an adult with an advanced solid tumor such as melanoma, head and neck, liver or kidney cancer. Sample: CD4+ or CD8+ T cells sorted from blood, taken in a trial of the OX40 agonist ivuxolimab. The CDR3 nucleotides read TGTGCCAGCAGCCCACAGGGGACCTCCTACGAGCAGTACTTC. Amino acid sequence: CASSPQGTSYEQYF.